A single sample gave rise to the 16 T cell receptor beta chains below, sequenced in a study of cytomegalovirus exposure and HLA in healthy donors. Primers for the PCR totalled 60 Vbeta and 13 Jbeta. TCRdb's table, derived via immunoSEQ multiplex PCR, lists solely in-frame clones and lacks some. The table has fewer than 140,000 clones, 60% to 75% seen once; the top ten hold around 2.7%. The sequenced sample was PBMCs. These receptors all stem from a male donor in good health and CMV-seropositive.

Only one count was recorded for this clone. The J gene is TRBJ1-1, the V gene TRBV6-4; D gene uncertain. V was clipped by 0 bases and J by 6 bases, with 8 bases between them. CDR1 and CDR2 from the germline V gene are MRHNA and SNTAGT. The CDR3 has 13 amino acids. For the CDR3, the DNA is TGTGCCAGCAGTGACTCAGCCCGGTCTGAAGCTTTCTTT. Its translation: CASSDSARSEAFF.

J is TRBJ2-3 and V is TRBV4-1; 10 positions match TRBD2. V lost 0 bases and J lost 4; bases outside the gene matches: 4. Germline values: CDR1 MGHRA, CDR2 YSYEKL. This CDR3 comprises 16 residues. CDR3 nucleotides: TGCGCCAGCAGCCAAGAAGAACTAGCGGGGTCAGATACGCAGTATTTT. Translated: CASSQEELAGSDTQYF.

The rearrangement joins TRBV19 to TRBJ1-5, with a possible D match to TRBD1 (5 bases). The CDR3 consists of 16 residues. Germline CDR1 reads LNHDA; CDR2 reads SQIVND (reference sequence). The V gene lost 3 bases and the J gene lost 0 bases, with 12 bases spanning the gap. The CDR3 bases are TGTGCCAGTAGTATCGGGGGGTCCAATAGCAATCAGCCCCAGCATTTT. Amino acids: CASSIGGSNSNQPQHF.

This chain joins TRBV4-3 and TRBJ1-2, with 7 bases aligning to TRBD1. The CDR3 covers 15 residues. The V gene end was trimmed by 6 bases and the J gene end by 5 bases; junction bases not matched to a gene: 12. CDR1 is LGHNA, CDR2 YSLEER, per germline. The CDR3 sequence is CASRAVEGAGYGYTF. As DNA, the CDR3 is TGCGCCAGCAGGGCGGTCGAGGGGGCGGGGTATGGCTACACCTTC.

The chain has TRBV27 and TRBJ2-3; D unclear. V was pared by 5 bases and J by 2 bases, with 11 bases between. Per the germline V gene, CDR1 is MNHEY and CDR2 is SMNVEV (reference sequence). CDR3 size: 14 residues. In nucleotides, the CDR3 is TGTGCCAGCAGTCCCAGAGGTATCACAGATACGCAGTATTTT. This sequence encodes CASSPRGITDTQYF.

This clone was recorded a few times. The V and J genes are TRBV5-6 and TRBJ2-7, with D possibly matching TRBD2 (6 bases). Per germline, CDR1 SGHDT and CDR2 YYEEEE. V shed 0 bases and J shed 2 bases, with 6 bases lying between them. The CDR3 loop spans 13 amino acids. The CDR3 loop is CASSLGTTYEQYF. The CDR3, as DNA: TGTGCCAGCAGCTTGGGGACTACCTACGAGCAGTACTTC.

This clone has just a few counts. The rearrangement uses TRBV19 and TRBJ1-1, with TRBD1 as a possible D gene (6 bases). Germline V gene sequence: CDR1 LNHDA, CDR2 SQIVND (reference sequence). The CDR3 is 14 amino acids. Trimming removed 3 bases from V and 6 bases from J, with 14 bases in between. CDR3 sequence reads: CASSILAGGPEAFF. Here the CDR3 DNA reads TGTGCCAGTAGTATTTTGGCGGGGGGCCCTGAAGCTTTCTTT.

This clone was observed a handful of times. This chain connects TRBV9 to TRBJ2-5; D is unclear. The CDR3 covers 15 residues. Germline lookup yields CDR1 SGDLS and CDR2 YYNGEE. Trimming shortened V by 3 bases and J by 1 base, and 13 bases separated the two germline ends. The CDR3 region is CASSARGGAQETQYF. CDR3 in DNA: TGTGCCAGCAGCGCCCGAGGTGGAGCCCAAGAGACCCAGTACTTC.

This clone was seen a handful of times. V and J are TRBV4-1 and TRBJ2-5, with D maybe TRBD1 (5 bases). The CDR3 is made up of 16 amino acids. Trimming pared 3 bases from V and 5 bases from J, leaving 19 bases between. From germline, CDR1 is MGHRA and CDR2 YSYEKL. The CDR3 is CASSQGRAGYRETQYF. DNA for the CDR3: TGCGCCAGCAGCCAGGGCAGGGCAGGGTATCGGGAGACCCAGTACTTC.

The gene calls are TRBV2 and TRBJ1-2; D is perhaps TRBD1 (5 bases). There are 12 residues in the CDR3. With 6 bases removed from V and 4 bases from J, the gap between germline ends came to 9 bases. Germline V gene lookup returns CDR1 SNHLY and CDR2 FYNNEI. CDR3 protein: CASRDTSYGYTF. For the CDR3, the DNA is TGTGCCAGCAGGGACACAAGCTATGGCTACACCTTC.

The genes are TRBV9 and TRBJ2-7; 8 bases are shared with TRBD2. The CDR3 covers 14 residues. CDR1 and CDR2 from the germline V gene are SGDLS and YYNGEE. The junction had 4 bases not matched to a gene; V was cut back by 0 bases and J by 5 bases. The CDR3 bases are TGTGCCAGCAGCGTAGTAGAGACTAGCGACGAGCAGTACTTC. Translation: CASSVVETSDEQYF.

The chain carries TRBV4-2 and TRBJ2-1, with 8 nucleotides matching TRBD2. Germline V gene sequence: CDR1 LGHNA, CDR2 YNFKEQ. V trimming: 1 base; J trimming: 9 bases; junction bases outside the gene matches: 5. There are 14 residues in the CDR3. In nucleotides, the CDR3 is TGTGCCAGCAGCCAAGGCTCAGCGGGGGCTGAGCAGTTCTTC. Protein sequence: CASSQGSAGAEQFF.

The CDR3, as DNA: TGCGCCAGCAGCCAAGTTAAAGGAGATTGGAATTCACCCCTCCACTTT. It codes for CASSQVKGDWNSPLHF. The chain combines TRBV4-1 with TRBJ1-6; D call uncertain. Germline CDR1 is MGHRA and CDR2 is YSYEKL. With 1 base removed from V and 7 bases from J, the gap between germline ends came to 14 bases. The CDR3 contains 16 residues.

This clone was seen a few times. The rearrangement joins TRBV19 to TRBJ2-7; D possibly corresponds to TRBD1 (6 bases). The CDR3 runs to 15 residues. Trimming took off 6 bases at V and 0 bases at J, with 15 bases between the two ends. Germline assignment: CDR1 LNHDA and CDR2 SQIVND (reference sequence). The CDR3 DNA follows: TGTGCCAGTAGAGGGGGACCGAGATACTCCTACGAGCAGTACTTC. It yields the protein CASRGGPRYSYEQYF.

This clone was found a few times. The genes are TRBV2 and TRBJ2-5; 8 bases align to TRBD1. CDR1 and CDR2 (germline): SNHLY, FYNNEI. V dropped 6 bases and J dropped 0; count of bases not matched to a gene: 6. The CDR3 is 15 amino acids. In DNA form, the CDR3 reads TGTGCCAGCAGAAGGGACAGGACGAACCAAGAGACCCAGTACTTC. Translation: CASRRDRTNQETQYF.

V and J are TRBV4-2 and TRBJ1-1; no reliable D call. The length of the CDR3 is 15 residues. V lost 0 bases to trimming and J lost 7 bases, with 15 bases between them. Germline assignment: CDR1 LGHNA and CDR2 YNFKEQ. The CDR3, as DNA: TGTGCCAGCAGCCAAGAAATTGAGGGATGGGGTGAAGCTTTCTTT. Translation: CASSQEIEGWGEAFF.